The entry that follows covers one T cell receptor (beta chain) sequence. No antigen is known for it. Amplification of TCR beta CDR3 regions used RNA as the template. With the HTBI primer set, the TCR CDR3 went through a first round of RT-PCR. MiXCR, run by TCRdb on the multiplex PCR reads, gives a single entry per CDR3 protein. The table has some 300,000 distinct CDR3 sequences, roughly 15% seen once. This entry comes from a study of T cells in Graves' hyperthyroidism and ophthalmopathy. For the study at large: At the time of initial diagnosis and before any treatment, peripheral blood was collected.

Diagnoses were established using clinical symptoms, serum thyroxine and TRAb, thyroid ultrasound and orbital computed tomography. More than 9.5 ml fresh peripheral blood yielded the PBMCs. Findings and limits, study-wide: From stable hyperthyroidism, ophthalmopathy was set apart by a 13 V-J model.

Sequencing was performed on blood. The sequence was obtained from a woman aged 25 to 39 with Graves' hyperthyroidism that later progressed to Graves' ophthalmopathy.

DNA for the CDR3: TGTGCCAGTAGTCCCGACAGCGGGACAGGGGAGCAGTACTTC. Protein: CASSPDSGTGEQYF. V usage is TRBV19 and J usage is TRBJ2-7; 9 nucleotides align to TRBD1. This CDR3 contains 14 residues. With V trimmed by 5 bases and J by 7 bases, 9 bases remained unmatched. CDR1 is LNHDA, CDR2 SQIVND, per germline (reference sequence).